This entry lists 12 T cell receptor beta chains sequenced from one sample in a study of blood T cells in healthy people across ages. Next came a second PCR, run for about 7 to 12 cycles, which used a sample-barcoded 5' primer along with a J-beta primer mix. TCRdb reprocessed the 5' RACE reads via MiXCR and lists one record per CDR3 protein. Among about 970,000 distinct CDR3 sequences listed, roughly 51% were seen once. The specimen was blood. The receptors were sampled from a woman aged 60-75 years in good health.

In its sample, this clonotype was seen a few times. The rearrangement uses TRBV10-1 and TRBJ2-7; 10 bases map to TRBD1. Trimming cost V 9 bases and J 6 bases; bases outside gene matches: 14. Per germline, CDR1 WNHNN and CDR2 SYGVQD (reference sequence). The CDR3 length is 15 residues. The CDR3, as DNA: TGCGCCAGTAACCAGACAGGGGGCCTTGACTGCGAGCAGTACTTC. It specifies CASNQTGGLDCEQYF.

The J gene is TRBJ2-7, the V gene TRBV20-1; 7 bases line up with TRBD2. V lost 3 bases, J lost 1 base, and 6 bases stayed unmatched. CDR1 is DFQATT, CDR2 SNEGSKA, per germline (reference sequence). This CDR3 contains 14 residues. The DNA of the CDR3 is TGCAGTGCTAGGGGGGAGGGCCTTTCCTACGAGCAGTACTTC. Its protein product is CSARGEGLSYEQYF.

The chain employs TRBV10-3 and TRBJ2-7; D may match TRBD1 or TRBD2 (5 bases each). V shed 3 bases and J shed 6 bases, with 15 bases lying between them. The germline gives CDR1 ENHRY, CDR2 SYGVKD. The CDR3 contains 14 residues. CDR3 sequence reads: CAISDYVGRGEQYF. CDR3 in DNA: TGTGCCATCAGTGATTACGTGGGACGGGGCGAGCAGTACTTC.

As DNA, the CDR3 is TGTGCCAGCAGTGAGGACAGGGATTTCAACGAGCAGTACTTC. Translating gives CASSEDRDFNEQYF. The chain employs TRBV25-1 and TRBJ2-7, with 8 bases matching TRBD1. V shed 3 bases and J 5 bases; nucleotides not matched to a gene: 6. Per the germline V gene, CDR1 is MGHDK and CDR2 is SYGVNS. The CDR3 sequence is 14 residues long.

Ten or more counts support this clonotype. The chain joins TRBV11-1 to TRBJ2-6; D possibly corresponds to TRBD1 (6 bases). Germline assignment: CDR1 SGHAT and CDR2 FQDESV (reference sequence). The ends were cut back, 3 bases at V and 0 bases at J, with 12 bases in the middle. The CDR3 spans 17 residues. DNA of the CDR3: TGTGCCAGCAGCTTGTACCAGGGGAACTCTGGGGCCAACGTCCTGACTTTC. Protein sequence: CASSLYQGNSGANVLTF.

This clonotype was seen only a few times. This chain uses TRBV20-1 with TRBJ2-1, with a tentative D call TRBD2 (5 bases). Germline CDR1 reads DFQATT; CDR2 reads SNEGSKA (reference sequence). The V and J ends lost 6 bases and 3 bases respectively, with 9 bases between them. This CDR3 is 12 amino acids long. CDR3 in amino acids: CSARRDYNEQFF. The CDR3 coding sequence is TGCAGTGCACGCCGGGACTACAATGAGCAGTTCTTC.

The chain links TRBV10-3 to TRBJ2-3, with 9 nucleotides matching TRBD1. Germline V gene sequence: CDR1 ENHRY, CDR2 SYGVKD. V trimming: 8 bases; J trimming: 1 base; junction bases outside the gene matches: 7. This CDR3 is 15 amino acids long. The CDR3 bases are TGTGCCATCGCCCCCGGGACAGGGCGCACAGATACGCAGTATTTT. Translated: CAIAPGTGRTDTQYF.

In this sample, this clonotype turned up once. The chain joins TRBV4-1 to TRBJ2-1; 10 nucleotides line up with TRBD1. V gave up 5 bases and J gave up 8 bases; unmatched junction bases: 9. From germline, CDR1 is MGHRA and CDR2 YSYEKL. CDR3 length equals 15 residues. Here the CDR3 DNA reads TGCGCCAGCAGCTTCGGGACAGGGGCTAGATATGAGCAGTTCTTC. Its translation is CASSFGTGARYEQFF.

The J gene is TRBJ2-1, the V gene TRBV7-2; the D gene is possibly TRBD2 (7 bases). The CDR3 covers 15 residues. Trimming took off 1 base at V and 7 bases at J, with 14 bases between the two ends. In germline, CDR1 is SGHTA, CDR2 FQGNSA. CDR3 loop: CASSLVRGRFNEQFF. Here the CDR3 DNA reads TGTGCCAGCAGCTTAGTGCGGGGGCGGTTTAATGAGCAGTTCTTC.

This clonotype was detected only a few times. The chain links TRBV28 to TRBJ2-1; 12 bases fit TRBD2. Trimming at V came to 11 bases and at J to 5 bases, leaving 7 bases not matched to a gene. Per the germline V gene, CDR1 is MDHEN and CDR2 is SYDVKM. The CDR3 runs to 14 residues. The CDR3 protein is CAGRTSGTHNEQFF. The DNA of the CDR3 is TGTGCCGGACGGACTAGCGGGACTCACAATGAGCAGTTCTTC.

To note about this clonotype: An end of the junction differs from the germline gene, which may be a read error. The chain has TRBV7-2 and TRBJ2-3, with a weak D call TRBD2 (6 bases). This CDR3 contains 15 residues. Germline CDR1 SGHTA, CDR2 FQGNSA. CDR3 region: CAGSLDGRRTDTQYF. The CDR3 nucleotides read TGTGCCGGCAGCTTAGACGGGAGAAGAACAGATACGCAGTATTTT.

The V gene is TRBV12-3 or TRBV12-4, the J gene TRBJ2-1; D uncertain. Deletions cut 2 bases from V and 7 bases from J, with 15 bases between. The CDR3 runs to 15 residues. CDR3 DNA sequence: TGTGCCAGCAGTTTAAATTACGGGCCTTCTAATGAGCAGTTCTTC. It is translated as CASSLNYGPSNEQFF.